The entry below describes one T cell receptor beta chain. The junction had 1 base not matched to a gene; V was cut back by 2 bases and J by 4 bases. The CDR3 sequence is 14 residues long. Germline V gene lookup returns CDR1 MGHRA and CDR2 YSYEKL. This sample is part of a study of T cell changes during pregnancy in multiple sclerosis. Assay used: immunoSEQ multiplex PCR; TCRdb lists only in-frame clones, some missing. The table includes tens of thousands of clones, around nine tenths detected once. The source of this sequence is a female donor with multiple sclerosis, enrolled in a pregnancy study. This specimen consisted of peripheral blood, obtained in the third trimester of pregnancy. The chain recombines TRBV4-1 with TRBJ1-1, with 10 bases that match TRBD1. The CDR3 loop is CASSQWTGGTEAFF. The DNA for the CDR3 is TGCGCCAGCAGCCAATGGACAGGGGGCACTGAAGCTTTCTTT.